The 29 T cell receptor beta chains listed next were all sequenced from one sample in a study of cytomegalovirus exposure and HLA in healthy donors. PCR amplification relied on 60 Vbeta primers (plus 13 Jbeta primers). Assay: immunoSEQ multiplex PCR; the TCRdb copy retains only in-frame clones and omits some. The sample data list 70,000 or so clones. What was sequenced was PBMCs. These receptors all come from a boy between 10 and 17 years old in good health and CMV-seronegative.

The CDR3 DNA reads TGTGCCAGCAGTCTCTGGTCGGGGAACACTGAAGCTTTCTTT. This encodes CASSLWSGNTEAFF. The V call is TRBV6-1, the J call TRBJ1-1; D ambiguous. Germline V gene sequence: CDR1 MNHNS, CDR2 SASEGT. This CDR3 contains 14 residues. Trimming removed 5 bases at V and 1 base at J, with 11 bases between.

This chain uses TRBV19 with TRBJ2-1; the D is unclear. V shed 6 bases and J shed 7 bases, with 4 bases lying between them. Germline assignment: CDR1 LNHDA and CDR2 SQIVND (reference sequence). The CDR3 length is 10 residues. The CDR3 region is CASSGNEQFF. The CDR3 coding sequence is TGTGCCAGTAGCGGTAATGAGCAGTTCTTC.

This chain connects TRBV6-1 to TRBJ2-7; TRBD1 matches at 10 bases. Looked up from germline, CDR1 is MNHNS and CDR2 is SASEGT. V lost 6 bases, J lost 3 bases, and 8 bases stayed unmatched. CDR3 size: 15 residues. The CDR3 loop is CASSGGQGTYYEQYF. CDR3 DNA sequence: TGTGCCAGCAGCGGGGGACAGGGGACCTACTACGAGCAGTACTTC.

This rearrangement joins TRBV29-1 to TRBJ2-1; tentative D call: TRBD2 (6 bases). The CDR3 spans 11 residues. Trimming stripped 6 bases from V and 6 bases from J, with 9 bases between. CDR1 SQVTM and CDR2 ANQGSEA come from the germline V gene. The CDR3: CSVPGANEQFF. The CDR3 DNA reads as TGCAGCGTCCCGGGAGCCAATGAGCAGTTCTTC.

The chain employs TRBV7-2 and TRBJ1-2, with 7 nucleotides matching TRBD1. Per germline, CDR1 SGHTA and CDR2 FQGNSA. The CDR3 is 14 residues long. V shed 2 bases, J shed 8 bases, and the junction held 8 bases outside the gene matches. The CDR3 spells CASSLRQGEMGYTF. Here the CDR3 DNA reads TGTGCCAGCAGCTTAAGGCAGGGGGAGATGGGCTACACCTTC.

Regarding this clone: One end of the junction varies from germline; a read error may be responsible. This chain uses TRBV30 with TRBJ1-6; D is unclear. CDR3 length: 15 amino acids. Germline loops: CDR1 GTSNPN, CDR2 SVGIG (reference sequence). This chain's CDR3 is CAGRATRFFNSPLHF. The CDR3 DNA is TGTGCCGGGAGGGCCACTAGGTTCTTCAATTCACCCCTCCACTTT.

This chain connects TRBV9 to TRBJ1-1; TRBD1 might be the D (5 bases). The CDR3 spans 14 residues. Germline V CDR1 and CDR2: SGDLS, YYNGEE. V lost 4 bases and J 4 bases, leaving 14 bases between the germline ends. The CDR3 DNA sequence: TGTGCCAGCAGCCTCCGGGGGTCGGGCACTGAAGCTTTCTTT. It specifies CASSLRGSGTEAFF.

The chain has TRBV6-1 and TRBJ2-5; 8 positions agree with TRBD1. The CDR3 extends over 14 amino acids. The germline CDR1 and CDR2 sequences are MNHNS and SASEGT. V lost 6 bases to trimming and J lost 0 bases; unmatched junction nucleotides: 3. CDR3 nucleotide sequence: TGTGCCAGCAGGACAGGGGTCCACCAAGAGACCCAGTACTTC. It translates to CASRTGVHQETQYF.

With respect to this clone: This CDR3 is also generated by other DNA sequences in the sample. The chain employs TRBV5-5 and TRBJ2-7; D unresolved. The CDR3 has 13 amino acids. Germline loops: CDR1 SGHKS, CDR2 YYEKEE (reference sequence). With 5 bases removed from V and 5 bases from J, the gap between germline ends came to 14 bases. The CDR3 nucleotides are TGTGCCAGCAGACCCAGCGTCAAAGACGAGCAGTACTTC. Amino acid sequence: CASRPSVKDEQYF.

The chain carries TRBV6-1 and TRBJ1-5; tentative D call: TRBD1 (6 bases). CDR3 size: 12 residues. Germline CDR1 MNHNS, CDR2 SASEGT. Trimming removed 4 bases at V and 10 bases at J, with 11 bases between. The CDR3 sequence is CASSVGQNPQHF. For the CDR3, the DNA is TGTGCCAGCAGTGTTGGACAGAACCCCCAGCATTTT.

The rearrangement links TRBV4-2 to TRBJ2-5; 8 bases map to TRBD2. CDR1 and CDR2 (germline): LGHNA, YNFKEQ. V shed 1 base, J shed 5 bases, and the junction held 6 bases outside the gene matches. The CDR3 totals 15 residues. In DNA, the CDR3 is TGTGCCAGCAGCCAAGGACGGGAGGGCGTTGAGACCCAGTACTTC. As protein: CASSQGREGVETQYF.

CDR3 loop: CASRKIRDRSYEQYF. The CDR3, as DNA: TGTGCCAGCAGGAAGATCCGGGACAGAAGCTACGAGCAGTACTTC. The chain carries TRBV6-5 and TRBJ2-7; TRBD1 agrees at 7 bases. The V segment lost 6 bases and the J segment 3 bases; nucleotides outside the gene matches: 11. CDR3 length: 15 amino acids. Germline values: CDR1 MNHEY, CDR2 SVGAGI.

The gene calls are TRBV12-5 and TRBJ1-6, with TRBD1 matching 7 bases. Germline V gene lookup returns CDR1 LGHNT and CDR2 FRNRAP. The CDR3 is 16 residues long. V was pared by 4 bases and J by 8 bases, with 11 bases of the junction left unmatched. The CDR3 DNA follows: TGTGCTAGTGGTTGGACAGGCCTGAACTCGGATTCACCCCTCCACTTT. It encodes CASGWTGLNSDSPLHF.

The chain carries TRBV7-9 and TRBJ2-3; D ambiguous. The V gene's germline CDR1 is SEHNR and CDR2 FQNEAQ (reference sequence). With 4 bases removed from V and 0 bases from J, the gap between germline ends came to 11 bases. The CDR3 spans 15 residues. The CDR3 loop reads CASSSTQPSTDTQYF. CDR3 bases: TGTGCCAGCAGCTCCACACAGCCTAGCACAGATACGCAGTATTTT.

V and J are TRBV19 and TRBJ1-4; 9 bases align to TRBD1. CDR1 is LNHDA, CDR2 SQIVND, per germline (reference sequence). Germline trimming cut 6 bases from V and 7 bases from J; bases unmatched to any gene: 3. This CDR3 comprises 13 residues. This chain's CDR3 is CASRQGAGEKLFF. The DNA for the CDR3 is TGTGCCAGTAGACAGGGGGCCGGTGAAAAACTGTTTTTT.

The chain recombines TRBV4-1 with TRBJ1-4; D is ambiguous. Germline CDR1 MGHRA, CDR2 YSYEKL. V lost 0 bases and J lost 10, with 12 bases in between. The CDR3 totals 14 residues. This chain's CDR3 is CASSQDPTGGKLFF. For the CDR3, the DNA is TGCGCCAGCAGCCAAGATCCCACCGGCGGAAAACTGTTTTTT.

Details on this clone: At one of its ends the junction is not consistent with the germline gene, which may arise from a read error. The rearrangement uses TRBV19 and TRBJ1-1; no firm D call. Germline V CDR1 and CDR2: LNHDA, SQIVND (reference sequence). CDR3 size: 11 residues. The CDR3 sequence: CASSEGTEDFF. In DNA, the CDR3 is TGTGCCAGTAGTGAGGGAACTGAAGATTTCTTT.

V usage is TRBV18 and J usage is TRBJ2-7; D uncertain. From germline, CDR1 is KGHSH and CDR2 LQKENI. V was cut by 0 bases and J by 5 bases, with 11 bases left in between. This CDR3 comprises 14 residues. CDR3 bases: TGTGCCAGCTCACCACCGACGGGTAGCCACGAGCAGTACTTC. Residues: CASSPPTGSHEQYF.

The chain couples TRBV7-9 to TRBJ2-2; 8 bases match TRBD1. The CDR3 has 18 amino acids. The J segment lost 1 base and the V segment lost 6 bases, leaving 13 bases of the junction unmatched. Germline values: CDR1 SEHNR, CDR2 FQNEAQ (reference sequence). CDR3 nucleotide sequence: TGTGCCAGCAGTTCTCCCACGGCAGGGGGCATGAACACCGGGGAGCTGTTTTTT. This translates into CASSSPTAGGMNTGELFF.

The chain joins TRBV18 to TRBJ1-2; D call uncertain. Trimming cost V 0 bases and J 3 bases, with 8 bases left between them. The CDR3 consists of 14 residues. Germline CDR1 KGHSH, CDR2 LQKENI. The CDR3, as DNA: TGTGCCAGCTCACCACCGCTAGGTTACTATGGCTACACCTTC. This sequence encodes CASSPPLGYYGYTF.

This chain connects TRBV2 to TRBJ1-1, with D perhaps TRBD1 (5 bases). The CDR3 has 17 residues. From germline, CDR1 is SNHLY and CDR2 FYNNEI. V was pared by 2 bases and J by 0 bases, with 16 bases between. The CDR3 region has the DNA TGTGCCAGCAGTGAATCGGGCAGGACACCCATGAACACTGAAGCTTTCTTT. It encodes CASSESGRTPMNTEAFF.

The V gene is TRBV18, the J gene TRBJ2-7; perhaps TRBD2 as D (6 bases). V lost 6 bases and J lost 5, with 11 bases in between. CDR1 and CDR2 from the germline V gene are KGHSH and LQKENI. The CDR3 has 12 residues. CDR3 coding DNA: TGTGCCAGCTCCCCGACGGGAGACGAGCAGTACTTC. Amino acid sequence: CASSPTGDEQYF.

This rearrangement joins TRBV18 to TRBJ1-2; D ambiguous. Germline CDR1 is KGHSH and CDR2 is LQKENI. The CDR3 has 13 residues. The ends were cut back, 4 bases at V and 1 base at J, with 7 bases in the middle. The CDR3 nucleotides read TGTGCCAGCTCACTTCCTCTTAACTATGGCTACACCTTC. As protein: CASSLPLNYGYTF.

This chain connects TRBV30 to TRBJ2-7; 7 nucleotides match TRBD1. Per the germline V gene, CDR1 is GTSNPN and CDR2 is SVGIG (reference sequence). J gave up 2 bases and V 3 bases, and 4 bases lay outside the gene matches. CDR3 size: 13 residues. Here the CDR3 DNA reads TGTGCCTGGAGCGACAGGGAACCCTACGAGCAGTACTTC. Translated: CAWSDREPYEQYF.

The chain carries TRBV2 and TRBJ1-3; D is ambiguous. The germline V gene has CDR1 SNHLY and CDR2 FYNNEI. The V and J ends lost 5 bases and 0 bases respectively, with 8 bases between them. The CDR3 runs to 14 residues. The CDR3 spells CASSLPLSGNTIYF. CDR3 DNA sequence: TGTGCCAGCAGTCTACCTCTCTCTGGAAACACCATATATTTT.

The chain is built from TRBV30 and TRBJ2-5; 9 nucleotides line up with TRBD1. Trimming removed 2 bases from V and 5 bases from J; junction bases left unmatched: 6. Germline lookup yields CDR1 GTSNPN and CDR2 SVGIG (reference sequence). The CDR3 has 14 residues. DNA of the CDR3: TGTGCCTGGAGTAAAAAGGACAGGGGTGAGACCCAGTACTTC. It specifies CAWSKKDRGETQYF. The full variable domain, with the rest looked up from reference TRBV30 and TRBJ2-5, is SQTIHQWPATLVQPVGSPLSLECTVEGTSNPNLYWYRQAAGRGLQLLFYSVGIGQISSEVPQNLSASRPQDRQFILSSKKLLLSDSGFYLCAWSKKDRGETQYFGPGTRLLVL.

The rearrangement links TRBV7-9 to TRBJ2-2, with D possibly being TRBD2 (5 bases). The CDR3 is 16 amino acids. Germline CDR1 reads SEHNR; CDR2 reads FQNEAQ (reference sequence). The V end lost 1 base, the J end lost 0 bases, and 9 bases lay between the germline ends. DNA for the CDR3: TGTGCCAGCAGCTTAGTAAGGCGGGCGAACACCGGGGAGCTGTTTTTT. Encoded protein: CASSLVRRANTGELFF.

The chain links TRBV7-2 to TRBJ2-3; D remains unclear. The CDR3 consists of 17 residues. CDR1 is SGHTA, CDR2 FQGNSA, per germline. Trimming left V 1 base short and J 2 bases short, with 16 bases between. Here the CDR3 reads CASSLVYDTLYTDTQYF. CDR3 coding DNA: TGTGCCAGCAGCTTAGTTTATGACACCCTCTACACAGATACGCAGTATTTT.

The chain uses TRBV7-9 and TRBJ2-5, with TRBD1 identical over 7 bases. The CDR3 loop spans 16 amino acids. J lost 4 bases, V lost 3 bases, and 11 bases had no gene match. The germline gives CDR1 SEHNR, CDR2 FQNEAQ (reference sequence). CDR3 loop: CASSLESGRGRETQYF. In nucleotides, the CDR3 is TGTGCCAGCAGCTTGGAAAGTGGTAGGGGGCGAGAGACCCAGTACTTC.